The 8 T cell receptor beta chains below were found in one sample sequenced in a study of CD8+ T cells in alopecia areata. RNA was extracted and reverse transcribed into cDNA as the sequencing template. The protocol was immunoSEQ multiplex PCR, while the TCRdb copy is restricted to in-frame clones and leaves out a portion. The sample has 200,000 to 250,000 clones; about 56% are singletons. Sequenced material: CD8+ T cells sorted from blood. These receptors originate from a human donor in good health.

This rearrangement joins TRBV6-5 to TRBJ2-7, with a tentative D call TRBD2 (5 bases). Germline assignment: CDR1 MNHEY and CDR2 SVGAGI. The CDR3 loop spans 12 amino acids. V was shortened by 7 bases and J by 0 bases, with 7 bases between the two germline ends. The CDR3 bases are TGTGCCAGCACCGGGAACTCCTACGAGCAGTACTTC. It yields the protein CASTGNSYEQYF.

This clone was detected only once. The DNA of the CDR3 is TGCGCCAGCAGCTTTGTGCGGGGGAACACCGGGGAGCTGTTTTTT. This gives the protein CASSFVRGNTGELFF. The chain couples TRBV5-1 to TRBJ2-2; D perhaps matches TRBD2 (6 bases). This CDR3 comprises 15 residues. Germline V gene data show CDR1 as SGHRS and CDR2 as YFSETQ. Trimming stripped 2 bases from V and 1 base from J, with 9 bases between.

V is TRBV27 and J is TRBJ2-1, with D uncertain. The V end lost 2 bases, the J end lost 4 bases, and 12 bases lay between the germline ends. This CDR3 has 15 residues. Germline V gene data show CDR1 as MNHEY and CDR2 as SMNVEV (reference sequence). CDR3 in amino acids: CASSLERKSYNEQFF. DNA of the CDR3: TGTGCCAGCAGTTTAGAAAGGAAAAGTTACAATGAGCAGTTCTTC.

The V gene is TRBV5-1, the J gene TRBJ1-2, with D tentatively TRBD1 (5 bases). The CDR3 extends over 15 amino acids. CDR1 is SGHRS and CDR2 is YFSETQ in the germline V gene. Trimming cost V 2 bases and J 6 bases, with 17 bases left between them. The CDR3 DNA follows: TGCGCCAGCAGCTTTAAACGGGACCGGACGGATGGCTACACCTTC. This encodes CASSFKRDRTDGYTF.

The genes are TRBV9 and TRBJ1-5; possible D gene TRBD1, 6 bases. Germline loops: CDR1 SGDLS, CDR2 YYNGEE. Trimming took 7 bases from V and 3 from J, leaving 11 bases between them. The length of the CDR3 is 13 residues. CDR3 nucleotide sequence: TGTGCCAGCGGGGGCTATTTCAATCAGCCCCAGCATTTT. It is translated as CASGGYFNQPQHF.

The chain couples TRBV7-9 to TRBJ2-7; tentative D call: TRBD1 (6 bases). Germline CDR1 is SEHNR and CDR2 is FQNEAQ (reference sequence). CDR3 length equals 15 residues. V lost 4 bases and J lost 1, with 14 bases in between. CDR3 sequence (DNA): TGTGCCAGCAGCTCAACAGGGCCAGGGTCCTACGAGCAGTACTTC. Translating it yields CASSSTGPGSYEQYF.

This clone was seen only a few times. The chain recombines TRBV5-4 with TRBJ2-3, with D possibly matching TRBD2 (5 bases). Looked up from germline, CDR1 is SGHNT and CDR2 is YYREEE (reference sequence). The CDR3 spans 13 residues. V was clipped by 1 base and J by 4 bases, with 7 bases between them. The CDR3: CASSLWGADTQYF. CDR3 nucleotide sequence: TGTGCCAGCAGCTTGTGGGGAGCAGATACGCAGTATTTT. The complete variable domain, with remaining parts taken from reference TRBV5-4 and TRBJ2-3, reads ETGVTQSPTHLIKTRGQQVTLRCSSQSGHNTVSWYQQALGQGPQFIFQYYREEENGRGNFPPRFSGLQFPNYSSELNVNALELDDSALYLCASSLWGADTQYFGPGTRLTVL.

This clone was seen a handful of times. This sequence joins TRBV9 and TRBJ1-1; D perhaps matches TRBD1 (6 bases). Germline V gene data show CDR1 as SGDLS and CDR2 as YYNGEE. The CDR3 runs 14 residues. The V end lost 0 bases, the J end lost 4 bases, and 10 bases lay between the germline ends. The CDR3 nucleotides read TGTGCCAGCAGCGTAGCTCAGGGGAGCACTGAAGCTTTCTTT. This sequence encodes CASSVAQGSTEAFF.